This entry lists 6 T cell receptor beta chains sequenced from one sample in a study of shared clonotypes between healthy human individuals. Sequencing used immunoSEQ multiplex PCR; TCRdb keeps in-frame clones, though not all of them. This table holds about 2.4 million clones, 93% found once. Input material: naive CD4+ T cells from PBMCs. Sample subset: CD45RA+ positively selected. These receptors originate from a man aged 18 to 35 in good health. Some clones in this sample may be carry-over from other donors' samples.

This sequence joins TRBV4-1 and TRBJ2-1, with 9 bases matching TRBD2. Germline CDR1 reads MGHRA; CDR2 reads YSYEKL. V was pared by 2 bases and J by 4 bases, with 9 bases of the junction left unmatched. This CDR3 is 17 amino acids long. The CDR3 sequence: CASSQSGTSLEYNEQFF. CDR3 DNA sequence: TGCGCCAGCAGCCAATCCGGGACTAGCCTGGAGTACAATGAGCAGTTCTTC.

The chain recombines TRBV10-3 with TRBJ2-5; 8 nucleotides line up with TRBD2. The CDR3 runs 15 residues. Germline CDR1 reads ENHRY; CDR2 reads SYGVKD. V was pared by 2 bases and J by 5 bases, with 7 bases of the junction left unmatched. The CDR3 here is CAISESGSHRETQYF. The CDR3 DNA follows: TGTGCCATCAGTGAGAGCGGGAGCCATAGGGAGACCCAGTACTTC.

For the CDR3, the DNA is TGTGCCAGCAGCTTGGAACCTGGGAGCAATCAGCCCCAGCATTTT. Its protein is CASSLEPGSNQPQHF. This chain joins TRBV5-4 and TRBJ1-5, with D unresolved. CDR1 and CDR2 from the germline V gene are SGHNT and YYREEE (reference sequence). Trimming removed 0 bases from V and 1 base from J, with 8 bases in between. This CDR3 has 15 residues.

The chain links TRBV27 to TRBJ1-5, with 9 bases lining up with TRBD1. The length of the CDR3 is 15 residues. V shed 10 bases, J shed 6 bases, and the junction held 13 bases outside the gene matches. The germline V gene encodes CDR1 MNHEY and CDR2 SMNVEV (reference sequence). CDR3: CATRRDRERFQPQHF. The CDR3, as DNA: TGTGCCACCCGGCGGGACAGGGAACGGTTTCAGCCCCAGCATTTT.

In this sample, this clone turned up once. The CDR3 coding sequence is TGTGCCAGCAGGTCGATAGATACGCAGTATTTT. It encodes CASRSIDTQYF. The rearrangement uses TRBV11-3 and TRBJ2-3, with unresolved D. The CDR3 spans 11 residues. V was clipped by 6 bases and J by 5 bases, with 6 bases between them. Germline-derived CDR1 and CDR2 are SGHNT and YENEEA.

This chain connects TRBV7-2 to TRBJ1-5; no clear D gene. This CDR3 is built from 14 residues. Per germline, CDR1 SGHTA and CDR2 FQGNSA. V lost 1 base and J 7 bases, leaving 11 bases between the germline ends. CDR3 amino acids: CASSLGLVGQPQHF. CDR3 nucleotides: TGTGCCAGCAGCTTAGGACTAGTGGGACAGCCCCAGCATTTT.